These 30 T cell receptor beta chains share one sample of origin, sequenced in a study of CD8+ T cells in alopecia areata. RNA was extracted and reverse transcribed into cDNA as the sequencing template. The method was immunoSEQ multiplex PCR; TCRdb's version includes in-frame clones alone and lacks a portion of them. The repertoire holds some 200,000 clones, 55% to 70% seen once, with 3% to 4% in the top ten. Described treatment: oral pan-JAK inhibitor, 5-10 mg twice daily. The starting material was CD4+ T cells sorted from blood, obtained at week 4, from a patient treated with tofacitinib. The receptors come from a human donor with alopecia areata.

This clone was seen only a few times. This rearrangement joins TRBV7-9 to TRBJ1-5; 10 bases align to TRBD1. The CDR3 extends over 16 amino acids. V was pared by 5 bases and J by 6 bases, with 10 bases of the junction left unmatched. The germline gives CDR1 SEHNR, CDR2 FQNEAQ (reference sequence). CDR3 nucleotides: TGTGCCAGCAGCACTCAATCGGGGACAGGGGCTCAGCCCCAGCATTTT. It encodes CASSTQSGTGAQPQHF.

This CDR3 reads CASSQMTVSHDLKILADTQYF. The CDR3 bases are TGCGCCAGCAGCCAGATGACAGTTTCACACGATCTCAAAATTCTGGCAGATACGCAGTATTTT. The V call is TRBV4-1, the J call TRBJ2-3; D is possibly TRBD1 (5 bases). Germline V gene data show CDR1 as MGHRA and CDR2 as YSYEKL. The CDR3 has 21 residues. Trimming removed 3 bases at V and 4 bases at J, with 32 bases between.

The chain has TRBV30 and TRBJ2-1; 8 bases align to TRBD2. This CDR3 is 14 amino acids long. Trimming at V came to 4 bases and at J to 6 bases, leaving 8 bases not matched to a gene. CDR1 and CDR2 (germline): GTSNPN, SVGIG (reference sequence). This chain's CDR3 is CAWIPRLAPNEQFF. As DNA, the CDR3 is TGTGCCTGGATTCCGCGACTAGCGCCCAATGAGCAGTTCTTC.

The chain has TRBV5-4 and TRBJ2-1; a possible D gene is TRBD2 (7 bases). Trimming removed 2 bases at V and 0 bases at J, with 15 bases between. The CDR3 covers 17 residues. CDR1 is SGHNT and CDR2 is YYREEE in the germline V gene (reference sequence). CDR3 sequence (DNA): TGTGCCAGCAGCTTAGCGGCGGGGGCTAGCTCCTACAATGAGCAGTTCTTC. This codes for CASSLAAGASSYNEQFF. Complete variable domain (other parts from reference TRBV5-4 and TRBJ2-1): ETGVTQSPTHLIKTRGQQVTLRCSSQSGHNTVSWYQQALGQGPQFIFQYYREEENGRGNFPPRFSGLQFPNYSSELNVNALELDDSALYLCASSLAAGASSYNEQFFGPGTRLTVL.

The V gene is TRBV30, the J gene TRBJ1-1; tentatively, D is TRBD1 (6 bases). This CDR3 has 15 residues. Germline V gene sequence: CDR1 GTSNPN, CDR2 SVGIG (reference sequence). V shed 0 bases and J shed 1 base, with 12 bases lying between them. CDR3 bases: TGTGCCTGGAGTGTACGGGTAGGGGGGAACACTGAAGCTTTCTTT. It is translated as CAWSVRVGGNTEAFF.

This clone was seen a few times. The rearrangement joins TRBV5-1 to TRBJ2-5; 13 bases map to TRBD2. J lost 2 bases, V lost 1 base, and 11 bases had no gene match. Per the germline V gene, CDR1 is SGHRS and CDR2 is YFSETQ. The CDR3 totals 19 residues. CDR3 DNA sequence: TGCGCCAGCAGCTTGCATCTAAGGACTAGCGGGGGACTTCAAGAGACCCAGTACTTC. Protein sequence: CASSLHLRTSGGLQETQYF.

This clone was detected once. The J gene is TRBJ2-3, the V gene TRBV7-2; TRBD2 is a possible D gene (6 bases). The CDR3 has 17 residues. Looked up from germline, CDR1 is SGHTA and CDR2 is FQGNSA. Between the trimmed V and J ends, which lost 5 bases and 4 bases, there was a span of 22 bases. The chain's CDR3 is CASSPPNRWGDSDTQYF. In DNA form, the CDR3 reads TGTGCCAGCAGCCCACCTAACCGGTGGGGGGACTCAGATACGCAGTATTTT.

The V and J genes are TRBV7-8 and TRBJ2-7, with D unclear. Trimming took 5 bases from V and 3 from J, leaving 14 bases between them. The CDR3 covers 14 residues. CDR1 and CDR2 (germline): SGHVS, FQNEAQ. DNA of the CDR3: TGTGCCAGCAGCCCCCAGGCGCAGTACTACGAGCAGTACTTC. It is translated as CASSPQAQYYEQYF.

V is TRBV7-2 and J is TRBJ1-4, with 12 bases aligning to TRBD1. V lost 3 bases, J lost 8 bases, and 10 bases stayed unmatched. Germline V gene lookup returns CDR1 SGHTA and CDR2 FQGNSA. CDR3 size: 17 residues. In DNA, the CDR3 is TGTGCCAGCAGCTTGGTGGGACAGGGGGCTTACGACGAAAAACTGTTTTTT. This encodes CASSLVGQGAYDEKLFF.

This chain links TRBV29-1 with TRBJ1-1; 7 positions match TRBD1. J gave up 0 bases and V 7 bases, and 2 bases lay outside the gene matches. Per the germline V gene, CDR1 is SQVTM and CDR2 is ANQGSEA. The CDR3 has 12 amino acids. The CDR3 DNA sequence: TGCAGCGGGGGACAGTTGAACACTGAAGCTTTCTTT. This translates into CSGGQLNTEAFF. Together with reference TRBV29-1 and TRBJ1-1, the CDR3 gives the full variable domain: SAVISQKPSRDICQRGTSLTIQCQVDSQVTMMFWYRQQPGQSLTLIATANQGSEATYESGFVIDKFPISRPNLTFSTLTVSNMSPEDSSIYLCSGGQLNTEAFFGQGTRLTVV.

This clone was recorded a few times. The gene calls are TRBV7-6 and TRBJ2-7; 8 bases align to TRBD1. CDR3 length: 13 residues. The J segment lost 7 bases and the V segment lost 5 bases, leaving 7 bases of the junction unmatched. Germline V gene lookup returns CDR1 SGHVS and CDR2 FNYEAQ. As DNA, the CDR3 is TGTGCCAGCAGCGCGGACAGGGTTGGGGAGCAGTACTTC. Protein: CASSADRVGEQYF.

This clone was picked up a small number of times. The CDR3 reads CAWSGHSFNYGYTF. DNA of the CDR3: TGTGCCTGGAGCGGACACAGCTTTAACTATGGCTACACCTTC. The chain joins TRBV30 to TRBJ1-2; a possible D gene is TRBD1 (5 bases). Germline CDR1 is GTSNPN and CDR2 is SVGIG (reference sequence). The CDR3 has 14 amino acids. Trimming stripped 3 bases from V and 1 base from J, with 12 bases between.

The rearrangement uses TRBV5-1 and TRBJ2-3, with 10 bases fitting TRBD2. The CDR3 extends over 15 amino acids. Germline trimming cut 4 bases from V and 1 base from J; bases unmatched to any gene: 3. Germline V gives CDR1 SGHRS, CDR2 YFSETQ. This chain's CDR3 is CASSPGTSGTDTQYF. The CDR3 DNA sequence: TGCGCCAGCAGCCCCGGGACTAGCGGCACAGATACGCAGTATTTT.

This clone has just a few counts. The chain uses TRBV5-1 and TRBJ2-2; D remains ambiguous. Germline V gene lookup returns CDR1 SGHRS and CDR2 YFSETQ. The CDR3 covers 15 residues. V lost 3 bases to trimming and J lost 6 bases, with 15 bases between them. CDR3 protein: CASSSEPERSGELFF. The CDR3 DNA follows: TGCGCCAGCAGCTCCGAACCCGAACGCTCCGGGGAGCTGTTTTTT.

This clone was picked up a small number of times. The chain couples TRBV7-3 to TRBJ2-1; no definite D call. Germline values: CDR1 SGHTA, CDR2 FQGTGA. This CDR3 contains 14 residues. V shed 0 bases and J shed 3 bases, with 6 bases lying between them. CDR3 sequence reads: CASSLTNNYNEQFF. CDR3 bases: TGTGCCAGCAGCTTAACCAATAACTACAATGAGCAGTTCTTC.

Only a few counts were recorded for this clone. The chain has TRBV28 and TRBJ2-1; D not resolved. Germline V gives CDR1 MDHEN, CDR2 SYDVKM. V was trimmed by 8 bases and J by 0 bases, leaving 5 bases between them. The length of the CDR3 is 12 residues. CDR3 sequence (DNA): TGTGCCAGCGCCACCTCCTACAATGAGCAGTTCTTC. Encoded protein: CASATSYNEQFF. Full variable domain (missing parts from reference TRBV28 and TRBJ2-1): DVKVTQSSRYLVKRTGEKVFLECVQDMDHENMFWYRQDPGLGLRLIYFSYDVKMKEKGDIPEGYSVSREKKERFSLILESASTNQTSMYLCASATSYNEQFFGPGTRLTVL.

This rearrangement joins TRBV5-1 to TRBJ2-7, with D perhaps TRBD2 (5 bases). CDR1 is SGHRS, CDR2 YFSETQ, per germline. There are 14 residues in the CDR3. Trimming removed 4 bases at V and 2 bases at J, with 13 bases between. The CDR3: CASSRGTETYEQYF. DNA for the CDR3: TGCGCCAGCAGCCGGGGAACAGAGACCTACGAGCAGTACTTC.

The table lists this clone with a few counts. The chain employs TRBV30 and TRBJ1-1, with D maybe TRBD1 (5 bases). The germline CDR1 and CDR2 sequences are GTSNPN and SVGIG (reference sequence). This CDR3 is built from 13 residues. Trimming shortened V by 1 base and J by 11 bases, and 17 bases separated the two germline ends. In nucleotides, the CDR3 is TGTGCCTGGAGTGAGCCGGGGCGGGTTGCGGCTTTCTTT. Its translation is CAWSEPGRVAAFF. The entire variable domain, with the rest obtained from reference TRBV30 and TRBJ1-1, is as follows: SQTIHQWPATLVQPVGSPLSLECTVEGTSNPNLYWYRQAAGRGLQLLFYSVGIGQISSEVPQNLSASRPQDRQFILSSKKLLLSDSGFYLCAWSEPGRVAAFFGQGTRLTVV.

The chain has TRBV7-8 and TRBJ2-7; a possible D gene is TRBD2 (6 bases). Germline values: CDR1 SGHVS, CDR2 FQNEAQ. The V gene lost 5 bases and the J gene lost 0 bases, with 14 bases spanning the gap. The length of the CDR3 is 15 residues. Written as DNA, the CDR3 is TGTGCCAGCAGCCCCCGGACGGGGGACTCCTACGAGCAGTACTTC. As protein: CASSPRTGDSYEQYF.

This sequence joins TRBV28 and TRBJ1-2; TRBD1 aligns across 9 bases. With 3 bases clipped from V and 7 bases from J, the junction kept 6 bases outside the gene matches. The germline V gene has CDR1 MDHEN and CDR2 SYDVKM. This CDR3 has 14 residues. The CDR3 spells CASSLGGTGLGYTF. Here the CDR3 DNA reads TGTGCCAGCAGTTTGGGAGGGACAGGGCTTGGCTACACCTTC.

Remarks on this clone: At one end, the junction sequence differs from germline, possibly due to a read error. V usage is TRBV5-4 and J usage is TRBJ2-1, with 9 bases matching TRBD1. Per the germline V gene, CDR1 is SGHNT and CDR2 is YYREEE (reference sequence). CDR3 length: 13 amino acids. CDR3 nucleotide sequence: TGTGCCAGCAGCTTGGATGGGGACAGGGAGTTGGTCTTC. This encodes CASSLDGDRELVF.

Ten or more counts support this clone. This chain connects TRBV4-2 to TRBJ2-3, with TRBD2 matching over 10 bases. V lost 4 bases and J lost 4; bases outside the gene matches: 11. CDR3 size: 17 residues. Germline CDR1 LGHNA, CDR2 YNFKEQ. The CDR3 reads CASSLGDLAGASDTQYF. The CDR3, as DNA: TGTGCCAGCAGCCTAGGGGATCTAGCGGGGGCGTCAGATACGCAGTATTTT.

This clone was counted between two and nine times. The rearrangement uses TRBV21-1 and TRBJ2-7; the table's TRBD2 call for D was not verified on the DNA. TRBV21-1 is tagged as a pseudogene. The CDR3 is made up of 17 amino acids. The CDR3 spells CASSKAEAARAPYEQYF. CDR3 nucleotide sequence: TGTGCCAGCAGCAAAGCTGAGGCAGCCCGAGCACCCTACGAGCAGTACTTC.

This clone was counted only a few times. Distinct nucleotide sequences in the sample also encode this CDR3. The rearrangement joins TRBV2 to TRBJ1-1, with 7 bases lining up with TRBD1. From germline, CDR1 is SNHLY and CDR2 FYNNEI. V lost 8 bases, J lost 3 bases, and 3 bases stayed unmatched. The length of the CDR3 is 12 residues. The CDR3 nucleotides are TGTGCCAGCTCTACAGGGGACACTGAAGCTTTCTTT. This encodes CASSTGDTEAFF.

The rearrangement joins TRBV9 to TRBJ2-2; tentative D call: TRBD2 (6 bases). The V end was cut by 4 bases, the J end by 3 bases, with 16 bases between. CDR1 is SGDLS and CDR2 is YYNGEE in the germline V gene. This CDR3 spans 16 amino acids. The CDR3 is CASSPAGGVYTGELFF. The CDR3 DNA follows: TGTGCCAGCAGCCCAGCGGGCGGGGTCTACACCGGGGAGCTGTTTTTT.

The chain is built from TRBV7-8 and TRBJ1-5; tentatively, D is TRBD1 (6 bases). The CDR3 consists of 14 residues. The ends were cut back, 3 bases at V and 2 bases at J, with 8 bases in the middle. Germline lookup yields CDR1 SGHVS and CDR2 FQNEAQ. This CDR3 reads CASSFDRRNQPQHF. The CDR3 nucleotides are TGTGCCAGCAGCTTCGACAGGCGCAATCAGCCCCAGCATTTT.

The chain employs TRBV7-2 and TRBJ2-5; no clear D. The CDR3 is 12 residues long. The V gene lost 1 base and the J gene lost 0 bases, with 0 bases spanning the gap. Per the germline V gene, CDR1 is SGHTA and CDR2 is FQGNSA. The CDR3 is CASSLDQETQYF. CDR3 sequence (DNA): TGTGCCAGCAGCTTAGACCAAGAGACCCAGTACTTC. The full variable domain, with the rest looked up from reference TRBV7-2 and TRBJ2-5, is GAGVSQSPSNKVTEKGKDVELRCDPISGHTALYWYRQSLGQGLEFLIYFQGNSAPDKSGLPSDRFSAERTGGSVSTLTIQRTQQEDSAVYLCASSLDQETQYFGPGTRLLVL.

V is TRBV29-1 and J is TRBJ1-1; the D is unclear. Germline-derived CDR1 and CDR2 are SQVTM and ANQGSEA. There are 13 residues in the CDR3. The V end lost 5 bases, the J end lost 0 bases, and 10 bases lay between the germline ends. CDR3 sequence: CSVSLKMNTEAFF. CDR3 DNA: TGCAGCGTTTCCCTGAAGATGAACACTGAAGCTTTCTTT. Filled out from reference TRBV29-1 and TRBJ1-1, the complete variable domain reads SAVISQKPSRDICQRGTSLTIQCQVDSQVTMMFWYRQQPGQSLTLIATANQGSEATYESGFVIDKFPISRPNLTFSTLTVSNMSPEDSSIYLCSVSLKMNTEAFFGQGTRLTVV.

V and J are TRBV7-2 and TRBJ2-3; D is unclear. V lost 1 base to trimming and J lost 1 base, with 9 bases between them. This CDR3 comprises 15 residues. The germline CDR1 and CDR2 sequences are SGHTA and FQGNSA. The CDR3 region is CASSLDRLRTDTQYF. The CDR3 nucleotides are TGTGCCAGCAGCTTAGACCGACTGCGCACAGATACGCAGTATTTT.

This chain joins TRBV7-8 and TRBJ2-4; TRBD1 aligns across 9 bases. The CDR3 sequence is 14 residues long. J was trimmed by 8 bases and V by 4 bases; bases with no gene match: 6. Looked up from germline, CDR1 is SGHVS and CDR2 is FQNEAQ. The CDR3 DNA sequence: TGTGCCAGCAGCTCCGGACAGGGGTCGGACATTCAGTACTTC. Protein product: CASSSGQGSDIQYF.